This T cell receptor beta chain is from a study of TIL therapy for anti-PD-1-resistant metastatic lung cancer. This clone was seen a single time. Its specificity is not known. The immunoSEQ assay was v3. Each library reached around 1.9 million read pairs, or about 5-6.5 million at deep level. This table comes from immunoSEQ multiplex PCR, and its TCRdb copy is limited to in-frame clones, with some not included. The sample holds approximately 95,000 clones, roughly two thirds seen once. Per the germline V gene, CDR1 is MNHEY and CDR2 is SVGAGI. Deletions cut 0 bases from V and 8 bases from J, with 14 bases between. The CDR3 spans 15 residues. Study results and limitations: Many TIL product clones were absent from baseline tumor, suggesting clonal contraction. TIL cultures after expansion showed higher clonality and lower diversity than baseline tumor (median approximately 6% vs 31%).

Described time point: pre-treatment sample, taken before nivolumab and TIL therapy. Pleural nodules or supraclavicular lymph nodes made up most of the excised metastases sampled. The receptor was isolated from a person aged 25 to 79 with non-small cell lung cancer. Sample: tumor tissue, taken at baseline. The rearrangement joins TRBV6-5 to TRBJ2-1; D perhaps matches TRBD1 (6 bases). The DNA of the CDR3 is TGTGCCAGCAGTTACTCGACCGAGGGGGTCTATGAGCAGTTCTTC. This sequence encodes CASSYSTEGVYEQFF.